This TCR beta chain was profiled in a study of blood T cell repertoires in COVID-19. Study-level information: Sample material is recorded as cDNA or gDNA derived from T cells, B-cell-depleted T cells, or PBMCs.

Germline-derived CDR1 and CDR2 are SGHRS and YFSETQ. V lost 4 bases to trimming and J lost 4 bases; unmatched junction nucleotides: 4. The CDR3 has 16 amino acids. During active infection, Seattle patients enrolled and were then monitored through disease. Profiling relied on immunoSEQ multiplex PCR, and the TCRdb table lists in-frame clones only, not all of them. This table holds under 350,000 clones, approximately 89% found once. Sequencing input: peripheral blood. J is TRBJ2-1 and V is TRBV5-1, with TRBD2 matching over 14 bases. The TCR originated in a woman in her twenties or thirties with COVID-19, enrolled during active disease. The CDR3 region is CASSPGTSGSYNEQFF. CDR3 nucleotides: TGCGCCAGCAGCCCCGGGACTAGCGGGAGTTACAATGAGCAGTTCTTC. The variable domain in full, with the rest retrieved from reference TRBV5-1 and TRBJ2-1, is KAGVTQTPRYLIKTRGQQVTLSCSPISGHRSVSWYQQTPGQGLQFLFEYFSETQRNKGNFPGRFSGRQFSNSRSEMNVSTLELGDSALYLCASSPGTSGSYNEQFFGPGTRLTVL.